This T cell receptor (beta chain) was obtained from a study of naive CD8 T cells in extremely preterm neonates (dated 2017 in TCRdb). Concerning the study at large: The adult participants' age range is given as 25-50 years in the abstract but as 20-50 years in the methods. Sorted naive CD8+ T cells from four age groups (extremely preterm neonates, term neonates, young children and adults) were used in the study to compare TCRbeta CDR3 repertoires.

The germline V gene sets CDR1 to SGHNT and CDR2 to YENEEA. From its cysteine to its phenylalanine, the CDR3 spans 18 amino acids. The retained sequence is limited to the CDR3, 54 bases, with the frame set at the first base. Trimming takes 3 bases from V and 0 bases from J, and the germline ends sit 18 bases apart. A two-step, bias-controlled multiplex PCR was used to amplify TCRbeta CDR3 regions from genomic DNA. The multiplex PCR used primers specific for every TRBV and TRBJ gene segment. TCRbeta repertoire data were generated with the immunoSEQ Assay. Processing in the source paper ran as follows. A relative-frequency ratio and a modified nearest-neighbor algorithm were applied to filter and cluster reads so that closely related sequences were merged. V, D and J gene assignments for CDR3 sequences followed IMGT annotation. Template counts were corrected for PCR amplification bias by normalization and were quantified against synthetic TCR CDR3 analog sequences. Only unique productive sequences, that is, in-frame CDR3 sequences lacking stop codons, were included in the analyses. Clonality, defined as 1 minus Pielou's evenness, and iChao1 richness were computed with the immunoSEQ Analyzer software. JMP was used for statistical testing, with Student's t-test or a non-parametric test applied depending on Shapiro-Wilk normality results. TCRdb re-hosts the immuneACCESS table, in-frame sequences only. Its copies lack some clones; in the studies checked, an unresolved V gene accounts for under half of them, and the cause for the rest is not known. V and J calls and clone size are copied from that table; D and trimming were computed from the DNA. A total of fewer than 6,500 clones appear in this sample, almost 98% of them only once. Around 1.2% of the sample rests with the top ten.

Study-wide findings and limitations: Preterm neonates had significantly lower iChao1 richness than all other age groups (p < 0.05) and an even clone distribution, indicating a less rich repertoire. Preterm neonates shared more CDR3 nucleotide sequences (roughly 2.7%) than term neonates (roughly 0.4%), young children (roughly 0.03%) and adults (0.01%). Among the limitations the authors pointed out were a small sample size and productive template counts that varied across preterm samples. Prospective longitudinal studies of preterm and term neonates were called for by the authors so that T cell development could be tracked within individuals. Compared with the older groups, preterm CDR3s were shorter and closer to germline, carrying fewer N additions and showing less junctional trimming.

Peripheral blood was donated by five healthy children aged roughly 15-60 months who were having elective routine surgery, plus five healthy nonsmoking adults. A FACSAria III cell sorter was used to sort live, Annexin V-negative naive CD8+ T cells (CD3+CD8+CD45RA+CCR7+). Between roughly 18,000 and 110,000 naive CD8+ T cells were sorted per sample. Ficoll-Paque density gradient centrifugation was used to isolate mononuclear cells from diluted blood. Before sorting, mononuclear cells were cryopreserved in roughly 10% DMSO with roughly 90% FBS and kept in long-term storage at -150 degrees C. Annexin V and antibodies against CD3, CD8, CCR7 and CD45RA were used to stain the thawed cells. The DNeasy Blood and Tissue Kit was used to extract genomic DNA from snap-frozen pellets of sorted cells. A few counts support this clone. Its antigen remains unidentified. No base quality values were provided; no much bigger clone lies one nucleotide off.

The sequencing sample was made of naive CD8+ T cells from blood. The clonotype originates from a human donor in good health. Recombination linked TRBV11-3 to TRBJ1-3, with the D gene too uncertain to name. The DNA sequence reads TGTGCCAGCAGCTTTCTTTCTCGGCGGGTTAACTCTGGAAACACCATATATTTT. It specifies CASSFLSRRVNSGNTIYF.